These 19 T cell receptor beta chains share one sample of origin, sequenced in a study of blood T cell repertoires in COVID-19. Method: immunoSEQ multiplex PCR; TCRdb's copy keeps in-frame clones and lacks some. Here the sample spans nearly 40,000 clones, around 90% being singletons. Material for sequencing was peripheral blood. These receptors came from a woman between 70 and 85 years old with acute or convalescent COVID-19.

V usage is TRBV7-8 and J usage is TRBJ2-3; tentatively, D is TRBD1 (6 bases). CDR1 SGHVS and CDR2 FQNEAQ come from the germline V gene. The CDR3 extends over 13 amino acids. V gave up 3 bases and J gave up 3 bases, with 7 bases separating them. Here the CDR3 reads CASSFQGTDTQYF. In DNA form, the CDR3 reads TGTGCCAGCAGCTTCCAGGGGACAGATACGCAGTATTTT.

V and J are TRBV29-1 and TRBJ2-3; 11 nucleotides agree with TRBD2. V was pared by 7 bases and J by 2 bases, with 8 bases of the junction left unmatched. The CDR3 totals 15 residues. Germline CDR1 is SQVTM and CDR2 is ANQGSEA. CDR3 protein: CSALGTSGPTDTQYF. CDR3 in DNA: TGCAGCGCACTAGGGACTAGCGGACCCACAGATACGCAGTATTTT.

The chain couples TRBV10-3 to TRBJ1-4; D is unresolved. Germline values: CDR1 ENHRY, CDR2 SYGVKD. V lost 9 bases to trimming and J lost 5 bases, with 16 bases between them. The CDR3 consists of 14 residues. The CDR3 protein is CAISDGITNEKLFF. The CDR3 nucleotides are TGTGCCATTTCAGACGGGATTACCAATGAAAAACTGTTTTTT.

This clone is a singleton in its sample. The genes are TRBV3-1 (or the pseudogene TRBV3-2) and TRBJ2-2; 8 bases are a match to TRBD2. V lost 4 bases, J lost 1 base, and 11 bases stayed unmatched. The CDR3 is made up of 18 amino acids. CDR1 is LGHDT and CDR2 is YNNKEL in the germline V gene (reference sequence). The CDR3 reads CASSPPMGSGVNTGELFF. The CDR3 region has the DNA TGTGCCAGCAGCCCGCCGATGGGTAGCGGGGTGAACACCGGGGAGCTGTTTTTT.

The CDR3 sequence: CASSLTGANYGYTF. The CDR3, as DNA: TGTGCCAGCAGCTTAACAGGGGCTAACTATGGCTACACCTTC. The chain joins TRBV11-2 to TRBJ1-2; 7 positions match TRBD1. The trim removed 2 bases at V and 0 bases at J, leaving 0 bases unmatched. The germline V gene encodes CDR1 SGHAT and CDR2 FQNNGV. The length of the CDR3 is 14 residues.

The CDR3 coding sequence is TGCGCCAGCACTAGTCCCCATGAGCAGTTCTTC. It is translated as CASTSPHEQFF. V is TRBV5-1 and J is TRBJ2-1; D is undetermined. CDR1 and CDR2 from the germline V gene are SGHRS and YFSETQ. The CDR3 extends over 11 amino acids. V was pared by 6 bases and J by 8 bases, with 9 bases between.

The chain recombines TRBV5-1 with TRBJ2-7; no firm D call. Trimming stripped 0 bases from V and 6 bases from J, with 10 bases between. Germline values: CDR1 SGHRS, CDR2 YFSETQ. There are 13 residues in the CDR3. The CDR3 bases are TGCGCCAGCAGCTTGGACCCAGGATTCGAGCAGTACGTC. It codes for CASSLDPGFEQYV.

This chain joins TRBV3-1 (or the pseudogene TRBV3-2) and TRBJ1-6, with TRBD1 as a possible D gene (5 bases). The CDR3 runs 15 residues. V lost 4 bases and J lost 0, with 7 bases in between. Looked up from germline, CDR1 is LGHDT and CDR2 is YNNKEL (reference sequence). The CDR3 protein is CASSPRDSYNSPLHF. The CDR3 DNA reads TGTGCCAGCAGCCCCAGGGACTCCTATAATTCACCCCTCCACTTT.

J is TRBJ2-2 and V is TRBV7-3; TRBD2 aligns across 8 bases. Trimming took 0 bases from V and 2 from J; bases not matched to a gene: 2. There are 16 residues in the CDR3. CDR1 and CDR2 (germline): SGHTA, FQGTGA. The DNA for the CDR3 is TGTGCCAGCAGCTTAACTAGCGGGGTTAACACCGGGGAGCTGTTTTTT. Residues: CASSLTSGVNTGELFF.

V gene TRBV11-2 combines with J gene TRBJ1-3; D is possibly TRBD1 (5 bases). With 2 bases removed from V and 4 bases from J, the gap between germline ends came to 15 bases. CDR3 length: 16 amino acids. Germline values: CDR1 SGHAT, CDR2 FQNNGV. The CDR3 bases are TGTGCCAGCAGCTTAAGGGGCCCATCAGGGGGAAACACCATATATTTT. Translating it yields CASSLRGPSGGNTIYF.

V gene TRBV6-2 or TRBV6-3 combines with J gene TRBJ2-2; 9 bases are shared with TRBD1. Germline CDR1 is MNHEY and CDR2 is SVGEGT. Unmatched junction bases numbered 6, after V lost 5 bases and J lost 5 bases. The CDR3 spans 15 residues. For the CDR3, the DNA is TGTGCCAGCAGTATACAGGGGGCACAGACCGGGGAGCTGTTTTTT. This encodes CASSIQGAQTGELFF.

The table lists this clone with a count of one. This chain uses TRBV30 with TRBJ2-3, with 9 positions matching TRBD2. The trim removed 3 bases at V and 3 bases at J, leaving 10 bases unmatched. CDR1 GTSNPN and CDR2 SVGIG come from the germline V gene (reference sequence). CDR3 length: 16 residues. The CDR3 protein is CAWSLSRGGQTDTQYF. The CDR3 DNA reads TGTGCCTGGAGCCTATCGCGGGGGGGCCAGACAGATACGCAGTATTTT. Full variable domain (outside the CDR3, taken from reference TRBV30 and TRBJ2-3): SQTIHQWPATLVQPVGSPLSLECTVEGTSNPNLYWYRQAAGRGLQLLFYSVGIGQISSEVPQNLSASRPQDRQFILSSKKLLLSDSGFYLCAWSLSRGGQTDTQYFGPGTRLTVL.

J is TRBJ2-1 and V is TRBV7-3, with a possible D match to TRBD1 (6 bases). CDR3 length equals 13 residues. The germline V gene encodes CDR1 SGHTA and CDR2 FQGTGA. Trimming cost V 5 bases and J 8 bases, with 13 bases left between them. The CDR3 region is CASSITGMDEQFF. As DNA, the CDR3 is TGTGCCAGCAGCATCACAGGGATGGATGAGCAGTTCTTC.

The rearrangement uses TRBV10-3 and TRBJ2-2, with 9 bases identical to TRBD1. This CDR3 has 14 amino acids. J was trimmed by 5 bases and V by 6 bases; bases with no gene match: 4. The germline V gene has CDR1 ENHRY and CDR2 SYGVKD. The CDR3 here is CAISQGQGTGELFF. The CDR3 DNA reads as TGTGCCATCAGCCAGGGACAGGGTACCGGGGAGCTGTTTTTT.

The rearrangement joins TRBV6-5 to TRBJ1-3; D is perhaps TRBD1 (5 bases). The germline V and J ends were trimmed by 5 bases and 4 bases, with 12 bases remaining between them. In germline, CDR1 is MNHEY, CDR2 SVGAGI. The CDR3 is 14 amino acids. CDR3 in DNA: TGTGCCAGCAGTCTCTGGGGGGTCGGAAACACCATATATTTT. It is translated as CASSLWGVGNTIYF.

The rearrangement uses TRBV9 and TRBJ2-1; D is unclear. Germline lookup yields CDR1 SGDLS and CDR2 YYNGEE. V shed 3 bases and J shed 0 bases, with 7 bases lying between them. The CDR3 length is 14 residues. CDR3 amino acids: CASSERSSYNEQFF. In DNA, the CDR3 is TGTGCCAGCAGCGAGCGATCCTCCTACAATGAGCAGTTCTTC.

The chain links TRBV6-5 to TRBJ2-3, with TRBD2 matching 13 bases. V dropped 8 bases and J dropped 3; count of bases not matched to a gene: 5. The CDR3 is made up of 15 amino acids. Per the germline V gene, CDR1 is MNHEY and CDR2 is SVGAGI. The CDR3 DNA sequence: TGTGCCAGCCACCGACTAGCGGGGGGTACAGATACGCAGTATTTT. This sequence encodes CASHRLAGGTDTQYF.

The rearrangement links TRBV7-6 to TRBJ1-2, with TRBD1 matching over 9 bases. CDR1 SGHVS and CDR2 FNYEAQ come from the germline V gene. The CDR3 covers 17 residues. Trimming removed 2 bases from V and 10 bases from J; junction bases left unmatched: 17. Here the CDR3 reads CASSLSVGQGIFLDYTF. As DNA, the CDR3 is TGTGCCAGCAGCTTAAGTGTCGGACAGGGGATCTTCCTAGACTACACCTTC.

The chain combines TRBV19 with TRBJ1-5; no firm D call. The CDR3 consists of 13 residues. V gave up 6 bases and J gave up 7 bases, with 13 bases separating them. Germline V gives CDR1 LNHDA, CDR2 SQIVND (reference sequence). CDR3 nucleotides: TGTGCCAGTAGATTCCGGGAGTTCCAGCCCCAGCATTTT. Protein: CASRFREFQPQHF.